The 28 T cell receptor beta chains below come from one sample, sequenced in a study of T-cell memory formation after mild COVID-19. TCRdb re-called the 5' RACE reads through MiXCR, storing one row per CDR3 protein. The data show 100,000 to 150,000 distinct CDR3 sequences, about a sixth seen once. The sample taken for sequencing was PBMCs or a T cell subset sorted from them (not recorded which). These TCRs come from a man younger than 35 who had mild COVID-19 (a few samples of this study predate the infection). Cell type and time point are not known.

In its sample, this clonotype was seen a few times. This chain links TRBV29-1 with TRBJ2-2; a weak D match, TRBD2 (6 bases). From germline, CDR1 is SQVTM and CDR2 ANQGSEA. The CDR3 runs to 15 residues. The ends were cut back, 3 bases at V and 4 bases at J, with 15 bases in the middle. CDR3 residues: CSVDGARGSTGELFF. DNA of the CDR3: TGCAGCGTTGATGGGGCTCGGGGGAGCACCGGGGAGCTGTTTTTT.

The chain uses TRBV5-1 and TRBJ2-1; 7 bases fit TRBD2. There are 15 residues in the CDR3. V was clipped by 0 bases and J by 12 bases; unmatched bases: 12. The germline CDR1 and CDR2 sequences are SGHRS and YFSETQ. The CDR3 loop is CASSLARLAGDRQFF. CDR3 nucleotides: TGCGCCAGCAGCTTGGCCAGGTTGGCGGGGGACCGGCAGTTCTTC.

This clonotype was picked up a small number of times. CDR3 sequence reads: CASRKLGGWGAKNIQYF. The CDR3 region has the DNA TGCGCCAGCAGAAAACTGGGCGGATGGGGGGCCAAAAACATTCAGTACTTC. The chain uses TRBV4-1 and TRBJ2-4; D is possibly TRBD1 or TRBD2 (5 bases each). This CDR3 contains 17 residues. The V and J ends lost 6 bases and 1 base respectively, with 19 bases between them. Germline V gives CDR1 MGHRA, CDR2 YSYEKL.

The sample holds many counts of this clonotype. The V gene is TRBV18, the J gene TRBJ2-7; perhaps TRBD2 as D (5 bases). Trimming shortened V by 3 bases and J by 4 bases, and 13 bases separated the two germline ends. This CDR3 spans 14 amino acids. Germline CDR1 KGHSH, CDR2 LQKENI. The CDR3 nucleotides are TGTGCCAGCTCACCGGCGGGCACCGCTTACGAGCAGTACTTC. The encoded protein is CASSPAGTAYEQYF. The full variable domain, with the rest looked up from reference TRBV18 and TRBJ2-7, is NAGVMQNPRHLVRRRGQEARLRCSPMKGHSHVYWYRQLPEEGLKFMVYLQKENIIDESGMPKERFSAEFPKEGPSILRIQQVVRGDSAAYFCASSPAGTAYEQYFGPGTRLTVT.

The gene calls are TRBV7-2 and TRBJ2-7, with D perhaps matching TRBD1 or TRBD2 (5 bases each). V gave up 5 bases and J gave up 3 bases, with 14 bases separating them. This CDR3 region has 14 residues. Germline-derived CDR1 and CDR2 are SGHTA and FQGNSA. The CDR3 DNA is TGTGCCAGCAGCCCCCGAGGGACGGACTACGAGCAGTACTTC. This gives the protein CASSPRGTDYEQYF. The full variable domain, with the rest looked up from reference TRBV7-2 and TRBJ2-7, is GAGVSQSPSNKVTEKGKDVELRCDPISGHTALYWYRQSLGQGLEFLIYFQGNSAPDKSGLPSDRFSAERTGGSVSTLTIQRTQQEDSAVYLCASSPRGTDYEQYFGPGTRLTVT.

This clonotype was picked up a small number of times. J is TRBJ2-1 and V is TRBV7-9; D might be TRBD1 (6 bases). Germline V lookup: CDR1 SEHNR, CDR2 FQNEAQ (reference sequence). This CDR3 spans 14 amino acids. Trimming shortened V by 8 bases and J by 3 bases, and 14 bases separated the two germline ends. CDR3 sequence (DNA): TGTGCCAGCGGGGGCTACAACGACTACAATGAGCAGTTCTTC. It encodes CASGGYNDYNEQFF.

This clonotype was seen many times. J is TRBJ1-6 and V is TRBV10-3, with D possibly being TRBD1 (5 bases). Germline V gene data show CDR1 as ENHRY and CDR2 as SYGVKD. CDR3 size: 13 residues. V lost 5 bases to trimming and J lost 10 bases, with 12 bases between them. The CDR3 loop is CAISPGLRSPLHF. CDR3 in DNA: TGTGCCATCAGTCCAGGGTTGAGGTCACCCCTCCACTTT.

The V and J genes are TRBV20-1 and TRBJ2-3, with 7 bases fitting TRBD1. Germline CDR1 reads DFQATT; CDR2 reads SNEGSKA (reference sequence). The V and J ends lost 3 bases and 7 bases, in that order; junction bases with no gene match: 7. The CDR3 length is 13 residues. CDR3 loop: CSARGTDMNTQYF. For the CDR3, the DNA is TGCAGTGCTAGGGGGACAGATATGAATACGCAGTATTTT.

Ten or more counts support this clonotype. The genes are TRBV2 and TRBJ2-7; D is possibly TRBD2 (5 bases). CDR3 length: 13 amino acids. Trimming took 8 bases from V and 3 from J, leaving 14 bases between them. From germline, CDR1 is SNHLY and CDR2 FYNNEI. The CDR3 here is CASGVGRDYEQYV. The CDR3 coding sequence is TGTGCCAGCGGAGTAGGCCGGGACTACGAGCAGTACGTC.

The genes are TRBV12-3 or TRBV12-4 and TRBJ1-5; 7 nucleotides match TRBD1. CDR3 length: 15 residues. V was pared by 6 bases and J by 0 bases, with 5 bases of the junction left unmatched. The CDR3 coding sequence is TGTGCCAGCAGACAGGACAGGTATAGCAATCAGCCCCAGCATTTT. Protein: CASRQDRYSNQPQHF.

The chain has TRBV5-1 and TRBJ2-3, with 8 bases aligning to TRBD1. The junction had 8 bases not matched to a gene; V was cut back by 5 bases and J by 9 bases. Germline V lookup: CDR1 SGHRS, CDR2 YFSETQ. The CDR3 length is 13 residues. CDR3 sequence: CASREGRTGTQYF. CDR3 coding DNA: TGCGCCAGCAGGGAGGGTAGGACAGGGACGCAGTATTTT.

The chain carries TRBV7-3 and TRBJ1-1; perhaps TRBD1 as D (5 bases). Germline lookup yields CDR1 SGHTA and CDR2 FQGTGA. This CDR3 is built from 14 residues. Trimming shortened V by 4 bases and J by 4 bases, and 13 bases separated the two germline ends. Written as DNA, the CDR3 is TGTGCCAGCAGCTCCACCAATCAGGGCACTGAAGCTTTCTTT. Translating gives CASSSTNQGTEAFF.

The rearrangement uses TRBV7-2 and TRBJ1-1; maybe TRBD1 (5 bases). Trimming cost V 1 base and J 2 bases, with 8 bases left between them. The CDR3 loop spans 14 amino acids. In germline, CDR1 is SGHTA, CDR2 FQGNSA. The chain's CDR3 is CASSLGTSNTEAFF. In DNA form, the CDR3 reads TGTGCCAGCAGCTTAGGGACAAGTAACACTGAAGCTTTCTTT.

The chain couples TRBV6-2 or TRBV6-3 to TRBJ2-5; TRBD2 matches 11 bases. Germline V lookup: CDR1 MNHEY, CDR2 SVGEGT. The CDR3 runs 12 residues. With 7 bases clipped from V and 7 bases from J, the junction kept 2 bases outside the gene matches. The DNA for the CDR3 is TGTGCCAGCAAACTAGCGGGGGCGACCCAGTACTTC. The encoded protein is CASKLAGATQYF.

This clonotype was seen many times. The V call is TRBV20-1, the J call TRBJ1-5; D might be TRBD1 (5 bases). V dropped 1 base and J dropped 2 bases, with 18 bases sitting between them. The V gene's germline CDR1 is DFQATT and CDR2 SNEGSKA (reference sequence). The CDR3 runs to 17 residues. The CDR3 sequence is CSARVGHAPYGNQPQHF. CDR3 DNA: TGCAGTGCTAGAGTCGGACACGCACCCTATGGCAATCAGCCCCAGCATTTT.

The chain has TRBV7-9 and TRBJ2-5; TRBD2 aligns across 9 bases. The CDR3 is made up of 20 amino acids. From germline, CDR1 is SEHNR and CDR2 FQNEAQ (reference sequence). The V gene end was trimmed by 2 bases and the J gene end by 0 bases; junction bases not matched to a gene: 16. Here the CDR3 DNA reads TGTGCCAGCAGCTTATACCCGGGTGGCCCAGCGGGGGGTTACCAAGAGACCCAGTACTTC. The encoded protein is CASSLYPGGPAGGYQETQYF.

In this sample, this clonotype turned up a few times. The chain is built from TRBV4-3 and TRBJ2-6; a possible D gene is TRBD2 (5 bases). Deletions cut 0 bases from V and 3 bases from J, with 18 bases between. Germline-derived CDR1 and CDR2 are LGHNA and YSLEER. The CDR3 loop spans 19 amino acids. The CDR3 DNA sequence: TGCGCCAGCAGCCAAGAGGTGGACGGAGGCCTAGGTGGGGCCAACGTCCTGACTTTC. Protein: CASSQEVDGGLGGANVLTF.

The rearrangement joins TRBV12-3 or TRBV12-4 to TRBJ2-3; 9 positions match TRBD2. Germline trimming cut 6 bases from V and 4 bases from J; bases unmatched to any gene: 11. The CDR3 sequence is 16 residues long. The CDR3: CASSRHLAGVSDTQYF. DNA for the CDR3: TGTGCCAGCAGCCGTCATTTAGCGGGGGTTTCAGATACGCAGTATTTT.

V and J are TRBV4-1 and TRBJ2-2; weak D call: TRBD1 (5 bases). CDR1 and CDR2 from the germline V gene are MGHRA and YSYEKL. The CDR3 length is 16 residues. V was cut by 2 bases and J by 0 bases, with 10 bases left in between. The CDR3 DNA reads TGCGCCAGCAGCCAACAGGGAACAGCGAACACCGGGGAGCTGTTTTTT. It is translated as CASSQQGTANTGELFF.

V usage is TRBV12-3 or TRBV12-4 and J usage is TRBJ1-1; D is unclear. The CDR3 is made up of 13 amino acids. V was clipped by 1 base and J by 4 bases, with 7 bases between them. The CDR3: CASSLGRSTEAFF. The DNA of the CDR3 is TGTGCCAGCAGTTTAGGCCGTAGCACTGAAGCTTTCTTT.

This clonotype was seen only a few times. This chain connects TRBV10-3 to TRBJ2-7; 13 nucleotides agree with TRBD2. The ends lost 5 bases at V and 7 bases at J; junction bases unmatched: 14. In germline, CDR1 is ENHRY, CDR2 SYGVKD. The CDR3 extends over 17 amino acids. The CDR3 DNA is TGTGCCATCAGTACGGGACAGAGACTAGCGGGGGGCGAAGAGCAGTACTTC. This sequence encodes CAISTGQRLAGGEEQYF.

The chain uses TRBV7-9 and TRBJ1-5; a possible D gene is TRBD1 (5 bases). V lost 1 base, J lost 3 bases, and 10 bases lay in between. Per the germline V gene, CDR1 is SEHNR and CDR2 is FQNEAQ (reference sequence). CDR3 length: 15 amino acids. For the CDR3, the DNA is TGTGCCAGCAGCTTAGGTCGGACACACAATCAGCCCCAGCATTTT. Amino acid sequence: CASSLGRTHNQPQHF.

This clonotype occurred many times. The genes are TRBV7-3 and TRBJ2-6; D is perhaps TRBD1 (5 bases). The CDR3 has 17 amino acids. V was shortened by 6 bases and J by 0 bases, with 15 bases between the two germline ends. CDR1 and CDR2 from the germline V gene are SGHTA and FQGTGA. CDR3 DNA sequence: TGTGCCAGCAGTCCCACAGGCACCAACTCTGGGGCCAACGTCCTGACTTTC. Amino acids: CASSPTGTNSGANVLTF. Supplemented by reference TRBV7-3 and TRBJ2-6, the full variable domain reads GAGVSQTPSNKVTEKGKYVELRCDPISGHTALYWYRQSLGQGPEFLIYFQGTGAADDSGLPNDRFFAVRPEGSVSTLKIQRTERGDSAVYLCASSPTGTNSGANVLTFGAGSRLTVL.

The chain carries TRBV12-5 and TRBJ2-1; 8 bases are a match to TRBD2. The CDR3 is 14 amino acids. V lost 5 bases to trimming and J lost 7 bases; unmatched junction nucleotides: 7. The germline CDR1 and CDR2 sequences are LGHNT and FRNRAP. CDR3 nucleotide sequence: TGTGCTAGTGGTCCCGGGGGGGCCGGGAATGAGCAGTTCTTC. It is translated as CASGPGGAGNEQFF. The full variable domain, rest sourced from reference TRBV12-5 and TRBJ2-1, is DARVTQTPRHKVTEMGQEVTMRCQPILGHNTVFWYRQTMMQGLELLAYFRNRAPLDDSGMPKDRFSAEMPDATLATLKIQPSEPRDSAVYFCASGPGGAGNEQFFGPGTRLTVL.

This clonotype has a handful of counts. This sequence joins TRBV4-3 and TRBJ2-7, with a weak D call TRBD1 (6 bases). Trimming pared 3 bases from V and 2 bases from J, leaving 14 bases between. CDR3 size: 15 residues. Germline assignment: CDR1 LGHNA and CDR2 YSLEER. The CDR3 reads CASSQGSGQPYEQYF. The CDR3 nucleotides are TGCGCCAGCAGCCAGGGATCCGGACAGCCCTACGAGCAGTACTTC.

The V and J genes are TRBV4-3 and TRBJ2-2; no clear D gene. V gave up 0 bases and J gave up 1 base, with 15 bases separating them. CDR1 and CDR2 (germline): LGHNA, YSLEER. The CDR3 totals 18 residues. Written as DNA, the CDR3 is TGCGCCAGCAGCCAAGAGGTGCAGGCCCCTTTGAACACCGGGGAGCTGTTTTTT. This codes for CASSQEVQAPLNTGELFF.

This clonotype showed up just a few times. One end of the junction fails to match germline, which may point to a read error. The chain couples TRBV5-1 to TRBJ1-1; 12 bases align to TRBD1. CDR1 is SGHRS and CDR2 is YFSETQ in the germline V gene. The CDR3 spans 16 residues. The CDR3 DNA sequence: TGCGCCAGCAGCTTGGCGAACTATGGGACAGGGGGCGCTCCCCGGTTT. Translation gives CASSLANYGTGGAPRF.

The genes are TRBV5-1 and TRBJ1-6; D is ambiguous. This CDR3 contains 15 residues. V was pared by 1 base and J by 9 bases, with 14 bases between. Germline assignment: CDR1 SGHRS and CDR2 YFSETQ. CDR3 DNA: TGCGCCAGCAGCTTGCAGTGGGCCTCAATTTCACCCCTCCACTTT. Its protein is CASSLQWASISPLHF.